This TCR beta chain was observed in a study of human T cells and chemical hapten exposure (dated by TCRdb to 2020 to 2023). Study-level background: For sensitization, 2% DPC in acetone was applied to a 2 cm by 2 cm area of upper inner arm skin. Patients additionally received weekly therapeutic DPC doses to the scalp throughout the approximately 25-week study period. Patch testing was performed on the upper back with Finn chambers containing 0.01% DPC, and the patch tests were scored after 6 days according to International Contact Dermatitis Research Group standards. Alopecia areata with under or over 50% scalp involvement, alopecia totalis and alopecia universalis were represented in the patient cohort, which was mostly female. Libraries were pooled for sequencing, and per-sample TCR yields varied mainly because of small differences in library volumes within the pool. In alopecia patients, the study followed how the peripheral blood TCR repertoire changed in vivo over primary and secondary sensitization to diphenylcyclopropenone (DPC), a hapten. Blood was sampled from patients pre-sensitization (week 0) and at 2, 6 and about 24 weeks after DPC sensitization. Approximately 28 alopecia patients provided blood for TCR sequencing at one to four time points (pre-sensitization, 2, 6 and 24 weeks).

Of note for this clonotype: Its antigen specificity is not known. Base quality data are lacking; no much larger clone is found one base away.

Library preparation used RACE. TCRdb records NextSeq 500 as the sequencer. During library preparation, unique molecular identifiers were attached to individual cDNA molecules so that TCRs could be counted in a quantitative, reproducible way. Both TCR alpha and TCR beta chains were sequenced from each blood RNA sample. The paper's data handling went like this. The median number of TCRs per sample was some 100,000, ranging from about 20,000 to 690,600. The Decombinator software suite was used to annotate V, J and CDR3 in the TCR reads. To make PS versus PT1 abundance plots, every sample was subsampled to the same number of TCRs (28,000). Expanded TCRs were defined as absent before sensitization and observed at least eight times at the 2-week time point. TCRdb handled the public reads itself, with Q25 trimming in fastp and clone calling in MiXCR, and kept productive beta chains. Here each entry gathers all rows of one CDR3 protein and keeps the most common genes and DNA. The V and J calls were determined by TCRdb, not by the authors. The sample table contains more than 80,000 distinct CDR3 sequences; only one count was recorded for more than 9% of them. The ten largest make up less than 6.5% of the sample.

The full study reports these points: The number of TCRs above 1 in 1000 frequency did not change with DPC sensitization; there was no evidence of global repertoire structure alterations. A positive correlation was found between the number of PT1 expanded TCRs and patch test score, with significance reached at thresholds 8, 16 and 32 but not 4. After repeated subsampling, the strength of the expansion versus patch-test correlation and the threshold at which it became significant changed. Because every patient had alopecia, a presumed autoimmune disease, the patients' immune response might differ from that of healthy individuals. Expanded TCRs formed significantly more large CDR3 similarity clusters than pre-sensitization or healthy control sets, consistent with antigen-driven responses.

The time point label for this specimen denotes: patch test 2, 6 weeks after DPC sensitization. The treatment or condition label, as the study defines it: therapeutic diphenylcyclopropenone sensitization with weekly scalp DPC. At each patch-test visit, blood was drawn before the patch test was applied. To be eligible, patients had to be aged 18 to 70, diagnosed with alopecia and judged suitable for DPC therapy, while pregnant patients were excluded. Total RNA was isolated from unfractionated whole blood collected in Tempus Blood RNA tubes. Per the germline V gene, SGDLS is the CDR1 and YYNGEE is the CDR2. There are 14 amino acids in the CDR3, from cysteine to phenylalanine inclusive. Only the CDR3 portion is preserved as DNA: 42 bases, with reading frame beginning at the first base. Cut back by 0 bases and 0 bases, the V and J ends lie 3 bases apart.

The receptor was isolated from a woman in her forties or fifties with alopecia areata. Some clones in this sample may be carry-over from other donors' samples. The chain is assembled from TRBV9 and TRBJ2-2, with the identity of the D gene unclear. The input for sequencing was whole blood, taken in connection with sensitization to the hapten diphenylcyclopropenone (DPC). The CDR3 in this case is CASSVGPNTGELFF. The DNA sequence reads TGTGCCAGCAGCGTAGGGCCGAACACCGGGGAGCTGTTTTTT. Reference TRBV9 and TRBJ2-2 proteins supply the regions before and after the CDR3; the full variable domain is: DSGVTQTPKHLITATGQRVTLRCSPRSGDLSVYWYQQSLDQGLQFLIQYYNGEERAKGNILERFSAQQFPDLHSELNLSSLELGDSALYFCASSVGPNTGELFFGEGSRLTVL.